The 5 T cell receptor beta chains given below trace back to one sample, sequenced in a study of T cell repertoires in aging, cancer and after chemotherapy. TRB rearrangements spanning V, D and J were amplified using mixed TRB-A/B primers. From the multiplex PCR reads, TCRdb called clonotypes with MiXCR, one entry per CDR3 protein. There are around 5,000 distinct CDR3 sequences in the sample; roughly 31% occur only once, and approximately 18% lies in the top ten. TCR beta rearrangements were amplified from peripheral blood genomic DNA. The sequenced material came from blood. The receptors here all came from a human donor with a blood cancer. The donor label of this sample is uncertain.

Notes on this clonotype: This may be a read error, as it is one base from a much larger clone. This CDR3 is missing its conserved last phenylalanine or tryptophan, likely due to a read error. V usage is TRBV13 and J usage is TRBJ2-2; no clear D gene. CDR1 and CDR2 from the germline V gene are PRHDT and FYEKMQ (reference sequence). The length of the CDR3 is 14 residues. Between the trimmed V and J ends, which lost 0 bases and 7 bases, there was a span of 9 bases. The DNA of the CDR3 is TGTGCCAGCAGCTTAGGACCACTCGGCGGGGAGCTGTTTCTT. This sequence encodes CASSLGPLGGELFL.

The chain carries TRBV7-9 and TRBJ1-2; tentative D call: TRBD1 (6 bases). V lost 6 bases to trimming and J lost 1 base, with 12 bases between them. The V gene's germline CDR1 is SEHNR and CDR2 FQNEAQ (reference sequence). The CDR3 spans 14 residues. CDR3 protein: CASSPGTNNYGYTF. The DNA for the CDR3 is TGTGCCAGCAGTCCCGGGACAAATAACTATGGCTACACCTTC.

The rearrangement links TRBV9 to TRBJ2-7; 12 nucleotides agree with TRBD2. The V segment lost 0 bases and the J segment 5 bases; nucleotides outside the gene matches: 3. The CDR3 sequence is 15 residues long. Germline V CDR1 and CDR2: SGDLS, YYNGEE. The CDR3 sequence: CASSVELAGGDEQYF. The CDR3 coding sequence is TGTGCCAGCAGCGTAGAACTAGCGGGGGGAGACGAGCAGTACTTC. Complete variable domain (other parts from reference TRBV9 and TRBJ2-7): DSGVTQTPKHLITATGQRVTLRCSPRSGDLSVYWYQQSLDQGLQFLIQYYNGEERAKGNILERFSAQQFPDLHSELNLSSLELGDSALYFCASSVELAGGDEQYFGPGTRLTVT.

By share, this clonotype counts as medium-sized (0.01 to 0.1%). This sequence joins TRBV6-5 and TRBJ2-2; the D is unclear. The V gene's germline CDR1 is MNHEY and CDR2 SVGAGI. This CDR3 region has 13 residues. Trimming took off 5 bases at V and 2 bases at J, with 6 bases between the two ends. The CDR3 DNA is TGTGCCAGCAGTCGAATCAACACCGGGGAGCTGTTTTTT. This sequence encodes CASSRINTGELFF.

The chain is built from TRBV6-1 and TRBJ1-2; perhaps TRBD1 as D (5 bases). The CDR3 is made up of 12 amino acids. V was pared by 5 bases and J by 8 bases, with 12 bases between. Germline V lookup: CDR1 MNHNS, CDR2 SASEGT. Here the CDR3 DNA reads TGTGCCAGCAGTTCCGGAGGGGACGGCTACACCTTC. Its translation is CASSSGGDGYTF.